This TCR beta chain appears in the sequencing data of a study of blood T cell repertoires in COVID-19. Study information: COVID-19 samples collected from the United States, Italy and Spain covered acute and convalescent phases. The analysed material was cDNA or gDNA that came from T cells, B-cell-depleted T cells, or PBMCs.

Patients in Seattle were enrolled during active infection, then followed longitudinally. Per the authors' pipeline: Reference gene primer amplification in the assay estimated nucleated cell counts. Only in-frame clones appear in the TCRdb table, and some are missing; sequencing was by immunoSEQ multiplex PCR. The DNA was the basis for D and trimming; V, J and clone size are from that table. This sample yields around 130,000 clones, of which roughly 89% are seen a single time; under 10% belongs to the top ten. The germline V gene has CDR1 LNHDA and CDR2 SQIVND (reference sequence). Deletions cut 0 bases from V and 4 bases from J, with 9 bases between. CDR3 length equals 14 residues.

J is TRBJ2-5 and V is TRBV19; D remains ambiguous. The TCR originated in a man aged 25-45 years with COVID-19, enrolled during active disease. Sequencing was performed on peripheral blood. CDR3 coding DNA: TGTGCCAGTAGTATAGATCCGAGAGGAGAGACCCAGTACTTC. Residues: CASSIDPRGETQYF.